The 9 T cell receptor beta chains presented below share a single source sample, sequenced in a study of cytomegalovirus exposure and HLA in healthy donors. The PCR employed 60 Vbeta primers together with 13 Jbeta primers. Using immunoSEQ multiplex PCR, the repertoire was profiled, and TCRdb retains in-frame clones only, with some absent. Counted here are 200,000 or so clones, around 79% occurring once; the ten biggest clones make up approximately 0.4%. What was sequenced was PBMCs. The source of these receptors is a male donor in good health and CMV-seropositive.

J is TRBJ2-5 and V is TRBV29-1; TRBD1 matches at 8 bases. TRBJ2-7 explains the end of the DNA better; the J call may be wrong. The CDR3 is made up of 17 amino acids. CDR1 and CDR2 (germline): SQVTM, ANQGSEA. The CDR3 coding sequence is TGCAGCGAAGAGCGACAGGGGAAGAAGAGGGTTACCTACGAGCAGTACTTC. Translating gives CSEERQGKKRVTYEQYF.

The V call is TRBV4-3, the J call TRBJ1-1; D unresolved. Germline-derived CDR1 and CDR2 are LGHNA and YSLEER. Trimming cost V 1 base and J 1 base, with 7 bases left between them. The CDR3 extends over 14 amino acids. CDR3: CASSQVLKNTEAFF. Written as DNA, the CDR3 is TGCGCCAGCAGCCAAGTACTGAAGAACACTGAAGCTTTCTTT.

The rearrangement links TRBV19 to TRBJ1-5; the D gene is possibly TRBD1 (5 bases). Germline-derived CDR1 and CDR2 are LNHDA and SQIVND (reference sequence). V was cut by 7 bases and J by 6 bases, with 13 bases left in between. The CDR3 extends over 13 amino acids. CDR3 sequence (DNA): TGTGCCAGTATCGGGGGTTGGACTCAGCCCCAGCATTTT. This codes for CASIGGWTQPQHF.

The chain uses TRBV7-3 and TRBJ2-3; maybe TRBD1 (5 bases). The CDR3 is 13 residues long. V was pared by 5 bases and J by 7 bases, with 13 bases between. Germline V gene lookup returns CDR1 SGHTA and CDR2 FQGTGA. CDR3 sequence (DNA): TGTGCCAGCAGCGGCGGTAGGGGTCATACGCAGTATTTT. Residues: CASSGGRGHTQYF. The full variable domain, completed using reference TRBV7-3 and TRBJ2-3, is GAGVSQTPSNKVTEKGKYVELRCDPISGHTALYWYRQSLGQGPEFLIYFQGTGAADDSGLPNDRFFAVRPEGSVSTLKIQRTERGDSAVYLCASSGGRGHTQYFGPGTRLTVL.

This chain links TRBV28 with TRBJ1-1; D might be TRBD1 (5 bases). CDR3 length: 14 amino acids. V was trimmed by 1 base and J by 3 bases, leaving 9 bases between them. The germline V gene has CDR1 MDHEN and CDR2 SYDVKM. Here the CDR3 DNA reads TGTGCCAGCAGTTTATCTGGGGCGGACACTGAAGCTTTCTTT. It codes for CASSLSGADTEAFF.

The chain is built from TRBV9 and TRBJ2-7; 7 bases match TRBD1. V gave up 4 bases and J gave up 3 bases; unmatched junction bases: 7. CDR1 SGDLS and CDR2 YYNGEE come from the germline V gene. The CDR3 covers 14 residues. The CDR3 protein is CASSPGQAGYEQYF. CDR3 DNA: TGTGCCAGCAGCCCCGGACAGGCCGGCTACGAGCAGTACTTC.

This clone showed up just a few times. This rearrangement joins TRBV15 to TRBJ1-5; maybe TRBD1 (5 bases). The CDR3 spans 15 residues. Germline CDR1 reads LNHNV; CDR2 reads YYDKDF (reference sequence). V dropped 3 bases and J dropped 4 bases, with 13 bases sitting between them. This CDR3 is CATSSGDSDNQPQHF. DNA for the CDR3: TGTGCCACCAGCAGCGGTGACAGCGATAATCAGCCCCAGCATTTT.

This clone was observed a few times. The chain employs TRBV5-4 and TRBJ2-7; tentatively, D is TRBD2 (5 bases). CDR1 SGHNT and CDR2 YYREEE come from the germline V gene (reference sequence). The V end was cut by 5 bases, the J end by 3 bases, with 15 bases between. CDR3 length equals 14 residues. The CDR3 sequence is CASRRTEENYEQYF. CDR3 coding DNA: TGTGCCAGCAGGAGGACGGAGGAGAACTACGAGCAGTACTTC.

The rearrangement joins TRBV19 to TRBJ2-5, with 12 bases identical to TRBD2. J gave up 1 base and V 0 bases, and 6 bases lay outside the gene matches. The CDR3 runs 18 residues. The germline gives CDR1 LNHDA, CDR2 SQIVND (reference sequence). The CDR3 region has the DNA TGTGCCAGTAGTATAGATAGGACTAGCGGGGCCAGCCAAGAGACCCAGTACTTC. As protein: CASSIDRTSGASQETQYF.